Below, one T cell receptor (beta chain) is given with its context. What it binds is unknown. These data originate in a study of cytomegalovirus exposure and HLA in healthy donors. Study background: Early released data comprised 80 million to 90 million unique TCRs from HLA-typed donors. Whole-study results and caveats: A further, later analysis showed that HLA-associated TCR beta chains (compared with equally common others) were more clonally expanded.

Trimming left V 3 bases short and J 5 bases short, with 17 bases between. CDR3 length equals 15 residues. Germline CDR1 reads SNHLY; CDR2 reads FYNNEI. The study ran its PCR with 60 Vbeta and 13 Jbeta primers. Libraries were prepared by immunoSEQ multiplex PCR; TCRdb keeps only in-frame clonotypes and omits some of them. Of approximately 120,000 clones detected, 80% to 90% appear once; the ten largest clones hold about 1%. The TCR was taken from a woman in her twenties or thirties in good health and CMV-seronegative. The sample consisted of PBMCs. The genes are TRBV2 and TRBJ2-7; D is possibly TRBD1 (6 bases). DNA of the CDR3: TGTGCCAGCAGTGATGAGAGCAGGGGATTCAACGAGCAGTACTTC. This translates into CASSDESRGFNEQYF.